A single sample is the source of the 14 T cell receptor beta chains below, sequenced in a study of T cell responses to AZD1222 COVID-19 vaccine. The table came from immunoSEQ multiplex PCR; TCRdb's copy has only in-frame clones and leaves some out. Found here are roughly 150,000 clones, about 91% of them singletons; the top ten hold more than 2%. The sample was peripheral blood, taken on day 0 of AZD1222 vaccination. Every receptor here comes from an adult in good health.

CDR3 region: CASSQGTGLTSGDLEQYF. DNA of the CDR3: TGCGCCAGCAGCCAAGGGACAGGGTTGACTAGCGGGGACCTTGAGCAGTACTTC. The rearrangement links TRBV4-3 to TRBJ2-7; the match to TRBD2 covers 11 bases. The CDR3 consists of 18 residues. V dropped 1 base and J dropped 7; count of bases not matched to a gene: 15. CDR1 and CDR2 (germline): LGHNA, YSLEER.

V usage is TRBV19 and J usage is TRBJ2-4; possibly TRBD2 for D (5 bases). The V and J ends lost 2 bases and 0 bases respectively, with 11 bases between them. This CDR3 has 16 amino acids. Per germline, CDR1 LNHDA and CDR2 SQIVND (reference sequence). The CDR3 coding sequence is TGTGCCAGTAGTATAAACGGGGTTCTAGCCAAAAACATTCAGTACTTC. Residues: CASSINGVLAKNIQYF.

The J gene is TRBJ2-5, the V gene TRBV28; D is ambiguous. The CDR3 runs 12 residues. Per the germline V gene, CDR1 is MDHEN and CDR2 is SYDVKM. With 1 base removed from V and 12 bases from J, the gap between germline ends came to 12 bases. The CDR3 reads CASSLYRPQKYF. The CDR3 nucleotides read TGTGCCAGCAGTTTATACCGACCGCAGAAGTACTTC.

This clone was counted a few times. Here the CDR3 reads CASSLPSEDTQYF. CDR3 sequence (DNA): TGCGCCAGCAGCTTGCCTAGCGAGGATACGCAGTATTTT. V gene TRBV5-1 combines with J gene TRBJ2-3, with D possibly TRBD2 on 6 matching bases. Trimming took 1 base from V and 6 from J, leaving 9 bases between them. The germline V gene has CDR1 SGHRS and CDR2 YFSETQ. CDR3 length: 13 residues. The full variable domain, completed using reference TRBV5-1 and TRBJ2-3, is KAGVTQTPRYLIKTRGQQVTLSCSPISGHRSVSWYQQTPGQGLQFLFEYFSETQRNKGNFPGRFSGRQFSNSRSEMNVSTLELGDSALYLCASSLPSEDTQYFGPGTRLTVL.

The chain combines TRBV12-5 with TRBJ1-6; D remains unclear. Looked up from germline, CDR1 is LGHNT and CDR2 is FRNRAP. V was pared by 1 base and J by 7 bases, with 5 bases between. The CDR3 sequence is 13 residues long. The DNA for the CDR3 is TGTGCTAGTGGTTTGGAGCCGAATTCACCCCTCCACTTT. Its translation: CASGLEPNSPLHF.

The chain links TRBV4-2 to TRBJ1-4; D gene unclear. The CDR3 runs 15 residues. Germline V gene lookup returns CDR1 LGHNA and CDR2 YNFKEQ. Trimming took 4 bases from V and 14 from J, leaving 23 bases between them. The CDR3 here is CASSPKLGRAPGLFF. CDR3 nucleotides: TGTGCCAGCAGCCCTAAGTTAGGGAGGGCCCCGGGGCTGTTTTTT.

The J gene is TRBJ2-7, the V gene TRBV19; 10 positions match TRBD1. Germline lookup yields CDR1 LNHDA and CDR2 SQIVND (reference sequence). The CDR3 contains 12 residues. The V gene end was trimmed by 11 bases and the J gene end by 5 bases; junction bases not matched to a gene: 6. CDR3 sequence: CARQGAMDEQYF. The CDR3 coding sequence is TGTGCCCGACAGGGGGCAATGGACGAGCAGTACTTC.

V and J are TRBV18 and TRBJ2-1, with a possible D match to TRBD2 (6 bases). The CDR3 has 18 residues. The germline V gene encodes CDR1 KGHSH and CDR2 LQKENI. Trimming removed 6 bases from V and 8 bases from J, with 29 bases in between. As DNA, the CDR3 is TGTGCCAGCTCTCTCGGCCCCCCTCCACACCTCGGAGGGGATGAGCAGTTCTTC. Protein product: CASSLGPPPHLGGDEQFF. The entire variable domain, with the rest obtained from reference TRBV18 and TRBJ2-1, is as follows: NAGVMQNPRHLVRRRGQEARLRCSPMKGHSHVYWYRQLPEEGLKFMVYLQKENIIDESGMPKERFSAEFPKEGPSILRIQQVVRGDSAAYFCASSLGPPPHLGGDEQFFGPGTRLTVL.

CDR3 in DNA: TGTGCCACCAGCGGGGACAGGGGACCCTACGAGCAGTACTTC. It codes for CATSGDRGPYEQYF. The rearrangement links TRBV15 to TRBJ2-7; 10 nucleotides match TRBD1. There are 14 residues in the CDR3. With V trimmed by 5 bases and J by 2 bases, 3 bases remained unmatched. Germline V gives CDR1 LNHNV, CDR2 YYDKDF (reference sequence). Supplemented by reference TRBV15 and TRBJ2-7, the full variable domain reads DAMVIQNPRYQVTQFGKPVTLSCSQTLNHNVMYWYQQKSSQAPKLLFHYYDKDFNNEADTPDNFQSRRPNTSFCFLDIRSPGLGDTAMYLCATSGDRGPYEQYFGPGTRLTVT.

The chain recombines TRBV3-1 (or the pseudogene TRBV3-2) with TRBJ2-7, with a tentative D call TRBD1 (5 bases). CDR1 and CDR2 (germline): LGHDT, YNNKEL (reference sequence). Trimming cost V 4 bases and J 2 bases, with 18 bases left between them. The CDR3 contains 16 residues. CDR3 sequence reads: CASSLDLDTDTYEQYF. The CDR3 DNA is TGTGCCAGCAGCCTAGATTTGGACACAGATACCTACGAGCAGTACTTC.

The chain has TRBV6-5 and TRBJ1-3, with D possibly being TRBD1 (6 bases). Germline CDR1 and CDR2: MNHEY and SVGAGI. This CDR3 region has 15 residues. The V gene lost 4 bases and the J gene lost 1 base, with 11 bases spanning the gap. Written as DNA, the CDR3 is TGTGCCAGCAGTTTACAGGGCAATTCTGGAAACACCATATATTTT. Amino acid sequence: CASSLQGNSGNTIYF.

The CDR3 nucleotides read TGTGCCAGCAGCTGCGTGGCGGGGACCCACTACAATGAGCAGTTCTTC. Amino acid sequence: CASSCVAGTHYNEQFF. The chain joins TRBV12-1 to TRBJ2-1; the table's D call of TRBD2 was not tested on the DNA. TRBV12-1 is classified as a pseudogene. The length of the CDR3 is 16 residues.

J is TRBJ1-1 and V is TRBV7-3; D remains ambiguous. In germline, CDR1 is SGHTA, CDR2 FQGTGA. This CDR3 is built from 13 residues. V dropped 5 bases and J dropped 0 bases, with 7 bases sitting between them. In DNA, the CDR3 is TGTGCCAGCAGCCCCAGCTTGAACACTGAAGCTTTCTTT. It specifies CASSPSLNTEAFF.

The chain links TRBV6-5 to TRBJ1-2; D ambiguous. The CDR3 sequence is 15 residues long. The germline V and J ends were trimmed by 8 bases and 0 bases, with 16 bases remaining between them. Germline CDR1 reads MNHEY; CDR2 reads SVGAGI. Here the CDR3 reads CASGSQTSANYGYTF. DNA of the CDR3: TGTGCCAGCGGAAGCCAGACGTCAGCTAACTATGGCTACACCTTC.